The present entry profiles one T cell receptor (beta chain) with its context. The entry originates in a study of technical replicates of blood from four donors. Data came from immunoSEQ multiplex PCR; TCRdb stores just in-frame clones and leaves some out. There are tens of thousands of clones in the sample; about 89% occur only once, and approximately 0.28% lies in the top ten. CDR3 length equals 20 residues. Germline V gene sequence: CDR1 SGHVS, CDR2 FQNEAQ. Trimming cost V 3 bases and J 0 bases; bases outside gene matches: 18. The chain has TRBV7-8 and TRBJ2-5, with 8 bases that match TRBD1. Sequencing input: T cells isolated from PBMCs. This TCR was recovered from a human donor in good health. CDR3 sequence reads: CASSFPRTGKQAVHQETQYF. The CDR3 DNA reads as TGTGCCAGCAGCTTTCCTCGGACAGGGAAACAAGCGGTCCACCAAGAGACCCAGTACTTC.